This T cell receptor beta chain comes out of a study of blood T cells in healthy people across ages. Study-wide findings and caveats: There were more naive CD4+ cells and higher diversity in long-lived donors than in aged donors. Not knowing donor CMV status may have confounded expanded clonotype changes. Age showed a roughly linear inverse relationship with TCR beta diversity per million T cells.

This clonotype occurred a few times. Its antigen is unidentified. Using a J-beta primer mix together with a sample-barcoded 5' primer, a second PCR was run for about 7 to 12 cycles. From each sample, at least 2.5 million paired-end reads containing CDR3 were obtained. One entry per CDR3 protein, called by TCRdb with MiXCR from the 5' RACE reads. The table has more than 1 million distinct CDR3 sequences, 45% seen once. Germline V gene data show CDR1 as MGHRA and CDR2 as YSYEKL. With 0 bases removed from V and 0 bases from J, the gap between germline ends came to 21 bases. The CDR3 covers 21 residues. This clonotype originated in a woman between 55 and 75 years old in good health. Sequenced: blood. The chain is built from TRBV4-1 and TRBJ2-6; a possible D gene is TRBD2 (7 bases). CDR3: CASSQEGGGGAKDSGANVLTF. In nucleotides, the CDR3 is TGCGCCAGCAGCCAAGAAGGGGGGGGAGGGGCGAAGGACTCTGGGGCCAACGTCCTGACTTTC.